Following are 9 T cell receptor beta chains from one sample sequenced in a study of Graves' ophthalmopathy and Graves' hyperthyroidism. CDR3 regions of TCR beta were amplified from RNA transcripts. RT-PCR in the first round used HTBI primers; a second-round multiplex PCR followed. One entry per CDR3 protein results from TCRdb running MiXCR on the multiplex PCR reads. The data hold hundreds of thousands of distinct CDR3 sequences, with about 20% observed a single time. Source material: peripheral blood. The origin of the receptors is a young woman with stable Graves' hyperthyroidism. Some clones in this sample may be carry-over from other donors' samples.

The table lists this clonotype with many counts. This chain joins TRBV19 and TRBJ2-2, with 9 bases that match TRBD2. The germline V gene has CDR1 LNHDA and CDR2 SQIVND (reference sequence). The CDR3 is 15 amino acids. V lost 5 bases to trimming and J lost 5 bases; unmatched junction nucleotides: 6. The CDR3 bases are TGTGCCAGTAGTCTCGGGACTAGCAAAACCGGGGAGCTGTTTTTT. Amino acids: CASSLGTSKTGELFF.

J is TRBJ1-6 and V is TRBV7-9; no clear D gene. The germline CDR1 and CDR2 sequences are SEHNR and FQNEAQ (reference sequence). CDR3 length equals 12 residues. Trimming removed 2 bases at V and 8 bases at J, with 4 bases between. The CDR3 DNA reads TGTGCCAGCAGCTTATCGCATTCACCCCTCCACTTT. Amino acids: CASSLSHSPLHF.

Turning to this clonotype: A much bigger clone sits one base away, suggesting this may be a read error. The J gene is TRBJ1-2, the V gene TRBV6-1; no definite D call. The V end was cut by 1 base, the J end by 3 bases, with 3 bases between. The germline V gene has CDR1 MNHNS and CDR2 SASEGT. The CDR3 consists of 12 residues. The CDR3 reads CASSEEYYGYTF. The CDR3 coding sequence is TGTGCCAGCAGTGAAGAGTACTATGGCTACACCTTC.

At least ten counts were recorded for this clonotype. The CDR3 spells CASSTRQAIRDGYTF. The CDR3 nucleotides are TGTGCCAGTAGTACCCGACAGGCCATCCGAGATGGCTACACCTTC. J is TRBJ1-2 and V is TRBV19; the D gene is possibly TRBD1 (6 bases). The germline V and J ends were trimmed by 4 bases and 6 bases, with 18 bases remaining between them. CDR3 length: 15 residues. CDR1 is LNHDA, CDR2 SQIVND, per germline (reference sequence). The full variable domain, with the rest looked up from reference TRBV19 and TRBJ1-2, is DGGITQSPKYLFRKEGQNVTLSCEQNLNHDAMYWYRQDPGQGLRLIYYSQIVNDFQKGDIAEGYSVSREKKESFPLTVTSAQKNPTAFYLCASSTRQAIRDGYTFGSGTRLTVV.

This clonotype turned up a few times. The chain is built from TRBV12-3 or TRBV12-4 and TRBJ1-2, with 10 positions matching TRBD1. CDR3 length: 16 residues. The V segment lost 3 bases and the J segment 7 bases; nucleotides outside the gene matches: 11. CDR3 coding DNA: TGTGCCAGCAGTTTTGATGCGGACAGGGGGGGCGGTGGCTACACCTTC. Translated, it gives CASSFDADRGGGGYTF.

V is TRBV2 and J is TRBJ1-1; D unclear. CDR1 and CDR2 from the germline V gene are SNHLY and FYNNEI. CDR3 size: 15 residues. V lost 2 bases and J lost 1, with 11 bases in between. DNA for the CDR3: TGTGCCAGCAGTGAATTAGTCAGTAAGAACACTGAAGCTTTCTTT. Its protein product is CASSELVSKNTEAFF.

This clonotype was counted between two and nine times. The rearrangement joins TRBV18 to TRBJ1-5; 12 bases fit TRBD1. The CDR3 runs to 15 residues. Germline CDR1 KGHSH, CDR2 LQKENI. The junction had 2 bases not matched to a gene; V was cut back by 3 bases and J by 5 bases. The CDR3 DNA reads TGTGCCAGCTCACCGGGGACAGGGGGCTATCAGCCCCAGCATTTT. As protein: CASSPGTGGYQPQHF.

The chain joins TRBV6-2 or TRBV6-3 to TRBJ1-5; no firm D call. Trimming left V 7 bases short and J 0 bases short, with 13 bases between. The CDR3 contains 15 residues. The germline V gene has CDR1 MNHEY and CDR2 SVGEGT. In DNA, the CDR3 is TGTGCCAGCAACCGGGCTGGCTATAGCAATCAGCCCCAGCATTTT. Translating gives CASNRAGYSNQPQHF.

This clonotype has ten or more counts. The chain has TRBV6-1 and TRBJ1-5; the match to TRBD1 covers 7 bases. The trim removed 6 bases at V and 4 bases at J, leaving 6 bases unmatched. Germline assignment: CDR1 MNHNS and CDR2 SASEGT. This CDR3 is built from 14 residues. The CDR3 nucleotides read TGTGCCAGCAGCAACGCAGGGGGGAATCAGCCCCAGCATTTT. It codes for CASSNAGGNQPQHF.